This is a list of T cell receptor beta chains from one sample in a study of T cell changes during pregnancy in multiple sclerosis. TCRdb's table, derived via immunoSEQ multiplex PCR, lists solely in-frame clones and lacks some. This table has about 34,000 clones, around 90% appearing once. The source was CD8+ T cells from peripheral blood mononuclear cells, collected in the third trimester of pregnancy. The receptors shown here come from a female donor with multiple sclerosis, enrolled in a pregnancy study. Each CDR3 is given with its conserved first and last residue. Fields, in order: D gene, J gene, clone size, V gene, CDR3 protein, CDR3 DNA. D genes are given only for firm matches. Expanded clones are given a class, and other clones once, few, many or no size at all.

d_call: NA
j_call: TRBJ1-2
clone_size: once
v_call: TRBV7-2
cdr3_aa: CASIPSPGGNYGYTF
cdr3_nt: TGTGCCAGCATACCATCGCCGGGGGGTAACTATGGCTACACCTTC

d_call: NA
j_call: TRBJ1-6
clone_size: NA
v_call: TRBV27
cdr3_aa: CASSSLQEQVDNNSPLHF
cdr3_nt: TGTGCCAGCAGTTCCCTCCAAGAACAGGTGGACAATAATTCACCCCTCCACTTT

d_call: TRBD2
j_call: TRBJ2-5
clone_size: NA
v_call: TRBV11-2
cdr3_aa: CASSLLAGEETQYF
cdr3_nt: TGTGCCAGCAGCTTGCTAGCGGGGGAAGAGACCCAGTACTTC

d_call: NA
j_call: TRBJ2-7
clone_size: NA
v_call: TRBV6-1
cdr3_aa: CAIDLGQLSYEQYF
cdr3_nt: TGTGCCATTGACCTAGGACAGTTAAGCTACGAGCAGTACTTC

d_call: NA
j_call: TRBJ2-1
clone_size: few
v_call: TRBV19
cdr3_aa: CASSIRTEAYNEQFF
cdr3_nt: TGTGCCAGTAGTATTCGGACAGAAGCCTACAATGAGCAGTTCTTC

d_call: TRBD1
j_call: TRBJ2-7
clone_size: NA
v_call: TRBV29-1
cdr3_aa: CSVEVGDRAEQYF
cdr3_nt: TGCAGCGTTGAAGTTGGGGACAGGGCCGAGCAGTACTTC

d_call: TRBD1
j_call: TRBJ2-3
clone_size: few
v_call: TRBV4-2
cdr3_aa: CASSLNRGGGTDTQYF
cdr3_nt: TGTGCCAGCAGCCTCAACAGGGGTGGTGGCACAGATACGCAGTATTTT

d_call: NA
j_call: TRBJ1-2
clone_size: NA
v_call: TRBV9
cdr3_aa: CASSVWERRDYGYTF
cdr3_nt: TGTGCCAGCAGCGTCTGGGAGAGAAGGGACTATGGCTACACCTTC

d_call: NA
j_call: TRBJ1-5
clone_size: NA
v_call: TRBV4-3
cdr3_aa: CASSQDGGDNQPQHF
cdr3_nt: TGCGCCAGCAGCCAAGACGGGGGTGACAATCAGCCCCAGCATTTT

d_call: NA
j_call: TRBJ2-1
clone_size: NA
v_call: TRBV4-3
cdr3_aa: CASSQVPGDNEQFF
cdr3_nt: TGCGCCAGCAGCCAAGTTCCGGGGGACAATGAGCAGTTCTTC

d_call: NA
j_call: TRBJ1-5
clone_size: NA
v_call: TRBV7-9
cdr3_aa: CASSLGTIIFPQHF
cdr3_nt: TGTGCCAGCAGTTTGGGGACTATCATTTTTCCCCAGCATTTT

d_call: NA
j_call: TRBJ1-2
clone_size: NA
v_call: TRBV7-8
cdr3_aa: CASSLGGNGYTF
cdr3_nt: TGTGCCAGCAGCTTAGGAGGGAATGGCTACACCTTC

d_call: NA
j_call: TRBJ2-7
clone_size: NA
v_call: TRBV6-1
cdr3_aa: CASSEEGGVPYEQYF
cdr3_nt: TGTGCCAGCAGTGAAGAAGGTGGAGTCCCCTACGAGCAGTACTTC

d_call: NA
j_call: TRBJ2-5
clone_size: NA
v_call: TRBV6-4
cdr3_aa: CASSSTVQETQYF
cdr3_nt: TGTGCCAGCAGTTCGACAGTCCAAGAGACCCAGTACTTC

d_call: NA
j_call: TRBJ2-7
clone_size: NA
v_call: TRBV5-1
cdr3_aa: CASSPGPGHEQYF
cdr3_nt: TGCGCCAGCAGCCCAGGTCCCGGCCACGAGCAGTACTTC

d_call: TRBD1
j_call: TRBJ2-6
clone_size: once
v_call: TRBV9
cdr3_aa: CASSSPRTGSGANVLTF
cdr3_nt: TGTGCCAGCAGCTCCCCAAGGACAGGGTCTGGGGCCAACGTCCTGACTTTC

d_call: NA
j_call: TRBJ1-1
clone_size: once
v_call: TRBV19
cdr3_aa: CASNQGVGTEAFF
cdr3_nt: TGTGCCAGTAATCAGGGTGTAGGCACTGAAGCTTTCTTT

d_call: NA
j_call: TRBJ2-2
clone_size: NA
v_call: TRBV6-6
cdr3_aa: CASTVYAGNTGELFF
cdr3_nt: TGTGCCAGCACCGTCTACGCAGGGAACACCGGGGAGCTGTTTTTT

d_call: NA
j_call: TRBJ1-1
clone_size: NA
v_call: TRBV6-5
cdr3_aa: CASSYTTANTEAFF
cdr3_nt: TGTGCCAGCAGTTACACGACAGCGAACACTGAAGCTTTCTTT

d_call: NA
j_call: TRBJ2-3
clone_size: once
v_call: TRBV27
cdr3_aa: CASSSGDTQYF
cdr3_nt: TGTGCCAGCAGTTCCGGAGATACGCAGTATTTT

d_call: TRBD2
j_call: TRBJ2-3
clone_size: NA
v_call: TRBV13
cdr3_aa: CASSSPLSGGTSTDTQYF
cdr3_nt: TGTGCCAGCAGCTCCCCACTAAGCGGGGGAACTAGCACAGATACGCAGTATTTT

d_call: NA
j_call: TRBJ1-5
clone_size: once
v_call: TRBV6-1
cdr3_aa: CASSEGGPYSNQPQHF
cdr3_nt: TGTGCCAGCAGTGAAGGGGGCCCTTATAGCAATCAGCCCCAGCATTTT

d_call: TRBD1
j_call: TRBJ1-1
clone_size: few
v_call: TRBV7-9
cdr3_aa: CASSLGTDREGAFF
cdr3_nt: TGTGCCAGCAGCTTAGGAACCGACAGGGAAGGAGCTTTCTTT

d_call: TRBD1
j_call: TRBJ1-2
clone_size: NA
v_call: TRBV19
cdr3_aa: CASSMTGEGYGYTF
cdr3_nt: TGTGCCAGTAGTATGACAGGGGAGGGCTATGGCTACACCTTC

d_call: NA
j_call: TRBJ1-2
clone_size: NA
v_call: TRBV5-1
cdr3_aa: CASSPPAEGPYGYTF
cdr3_nt: TGCGCCAGCAGCCCCCCCGCGGAGGGACCCTATGGCTACACCTTC

d_call: TRBD1
j_call: TRBJ1-2
clone_size: NA
v_call: TRBV29-1
cdr3_aa: CSVIDRMSTGGNYGYTF
cdr3_nt: TGCAGCGTGATTGACCGGATGTCGACAGGGGGTAACTATGGCTACACCTTC

d_call: NA
j_call: TRBJ2-2
clone_size: NA
v_call: TRBV13
cdr3_aa: CASSLERANTGELFF
cdr3_nt: TGTGCCAGCAGCTTAGAGCGGGCGAACACCGGGGAGCTGTTTTTT

d_call: TRBD1
j_call: TRBJ1-1
clone_size: NA
v_call: TRBV9
cdr3_aa: CASGQGFSAEAFF
cdr3_nt: TGTGCCTCGGGACAGGGCTTTTCCGCTGAAGCTTTCTTT

d_call: TRBD1
j_call: TRBJ1-1
clone_size: NA
v_call: TRBV7-8
cdr3_aa: CASSSPRDRVGTEAFF
cdr3_nt: TGTGCCAGCAGCTCGCCCAGGGACAGGGTGGGCACTGAAGCTTTCTTT

d_call: TRBD1
j_call: TRBJ1-2
clone_size: NA
v_call: TRBV11-2
cdr3_aa: CASSIDRETSRNGYTF
cdr3_nt: TGTGCCAGCAGCATCGACAGGGAAACAAGTAGGAATGGCTACACCTTC

d_call: NA
j_call: TRBJ1-1
clone_size: once
v_call: TRBV7-9
cdr3_aa: CASSLSVGAETEAFF
cdr3_nt: TGTGCCAGCAGCTTGTCAGTAGGGGCCGAAACTGAAGCTTTCTTT

d_call: NA
j_call: TRBJ1-2
clone_size: NA
v_call: TRBV16
cdr3_aa: CASSLTSDGYTF
cdr3_nt: TGTGCCAGCAGCCTGACATCTGATGGCTACACCTTC

d_call: NA
j_call: TRBJ2-7
clone_size: NA
v_call: TRBV29-1
cdr3_aa: CSVAGDGSSYEQYF
cdr3_nt: TGCAGCGTTGCTGGGGACGGGAGCTCCTACGAGCAGTACTTC

d_call: NA
j_call: TRBJ2-5
clone_size: NA
v_call: TRBV7-2
cdr3_aa: CASSPSGHIQETQYF
cdr3_nt: TGTGCCAGCAGCCCCTCGGGACACATCCAAGAGACCCAGTACTTC

d_call: TRBD1
j_call: TRBJ1-2
clone_size: NA
v_call: TRBV4-1
cdr3_aa: CASSQVGQGYGYTF
cdr3_nt: TGCGCCAGCAGCCAAGTTGGACAGGGGTATGGCTACACCTTC

d_call: TRBD2
j_call: TRBJ2-1
clone_size: once
v_call: TRBV7-9
cdr3_aa: CASSLGSGGNEQFF
cdr3_nt: TGTGCCAGCAGCTTAGGTAGCGGGGGCAATGAGCAGTTCTTC

d_call: TRBD1
j_call: TRBJ1-5
clone_size: NA
v_call: TRBV7-9
cdr3_aa: CASSLVEGGDQPQHF
cdr3_nt: TGTGCCAGCAGCTTAGTTGAAGGGGGCGATCAGCCCCAGCATTTT

d_call: NA
j_call: TRBJ2-7
clone_size: NA
v_call: TRBV5-5
cdr3_aa: CASSFAAVEQYF
cdr3_nt: TGTGCCAGCAGCTTTGCCGCAGTCGAGCAGTACTTC

d_call: NA
j_call: TRBJ1-5
clone_size: NA
v_call: TRBV13
cdr3_aa: CASSSTANNQPQHF
cdr3_nt: TGTGCCAGCAGCTCCACAGCCAACAATCAGCCCCAGCATTTT

d_call: NA
j_call: TRBJ2-7
clone_size: NA
v_call: TRBV4-1
cdr3_aa: CASSQSSGDSYEQYF
cdr3_nt: TGCGCCAGCAGCCAGAGTTCCGGGGACTCCTACGAGCAGTACTTC

d_call: NA
j_call: TRBJ1-1
clone_size: NA
v_call: TRBV11-2
cdr3_aa: CASTKWRNTEAFF
cdr3_nt: TGTGCCAGCACTAAGTGGAGGAACACTGAAGCTTTCTTT

d_call: TRBD1
j_call: TRBJ1-2
clone_size: NA
v_call: TRBV5-1
cdr3_aa: CASSGGQGESNYGYTF
cdr3_nt: TGCGCCAGCAGCGGTGGACAGGGGGAGTCTAACTATGGCTACACCTTC

d_call: TRBD1
j_call: TRBJ2-7
clone_size: NA
v_call: TRBV9
cdr3_aa: CASSATGGQYEQYF
cdr3_nt: TGTGCCAGCAGCGCTACAGGGGGCCAGTACGAGCAGTACTTC

d_call: NA
j_call: TRBJ2-1
clone_size: NA
v_call: TRBV27
cdr3_aa: CASRVGADNEQFF
cdr3_nt: TGTGCCAGCAGAGTTGGGGCGGACAATGAGCAGTTCTTC

d_call: NA
j_call: TRBJ1-2
clone_size: NA
v_call: TRBV27
cdr3_aa: CASSFGGGYGYTF
cdr3_nt: TGTGCCAGCAGTTTCGGGGGGGGCTATGGCTACACCTTC

d_call: NA
j_call: TRBJ2-5
clone_size: NA
v_call: TRBV7-6
cdr3_aa: CASSPGRASRGETQYF
cdr3_nt: TGTGCCAGCAGCCCTGGGCGGGCTAGCCGGGGAGAGACCCAGTACTTC

d_call: NA
j_call: TRBJ1-2
clone_size: NA
v_call: TRBV20-1
cdr3_aa: CSPPPSRGYTF
cdr3_nt: TGCAGTCCCCCGCCCTCGCGGGGCTACACCTTC

d_call: TRBD1
j_call: TRBJ2-7
clone_size: NA
v_call: TRBV7-6
cdr3_aa: CASSLRTGRNEQYF
cdr3_nt: TGTGCCAGCAGCTTAAGGACAGGGAGGAACGAGCAGTACTTC

d_call: TRBD1
j_call: TRBJ2-7
clone_size: NA
v_call: TRBV9
cdr3_aa: CASSVALGQGVEQYF
cdr3_nt: TGTGCCAGCAGCGTAGCTCTGGGACAGGGTGTCGAGCAGTACTTC

d_call: TRBD2
j_call: TRBJ2-7
clone_size: once
v_call: TRBV4-1
cdr3_aa: CASSQEAGTSLSYEQYF
cdr3_nt: TGCGCCAGCAGCCAGGAAGCGGGGACTAGCCTCTCCTACGAGCAGTACTTC

d_call: NA
j_call: TRBJ2-2
clone_size: NA
v_call: TRBV6-4
cdr3_aa: CASSELGLDTGELFF
cdr3_nt: TGTGCCAGCAGTGAGCTGGGGCTGGACACCGGGGAGCTGTTTTTT

d_call: NA
j_call: TRBJ1-1
clone_size: NA
v_call: TRBV7-9
cdr3_aa: CASSLNRANTEAFF
cdr3_nt: TGTGCCAGCAGCTTAAACAGGGCTAACACTGAAGCTTTCTTT

d_call: NA
j_call: TRBJ1-1
clone_size: NA
v_call: TRBV27
cdr3_aa: CASSLGGDTEAFF
cdr3_nt: TGTGCCAGCAGTTTAGGAGGGGACACTGAAGCTTTCTTT

d_call: TRBD2
j_call: TRBJ2-7
clone_size: NA
v_call: TRBV19
cdr3_aa: CASTPGSGGADEQYF
cdr3_nt: TGTGCCAGTACCCCAGGAAGCGGGGGGGCTGACGAGCAGTACTTC

d_call: TRBD1
j_call: TRBJ1-1
clone_size: NA
v_call: TRBV4-2
cdr3_aa: CASSQTPGTGVFTEAFF
cdr3_nt: TGTGCCAGCAGCCAAACCCCGGGGACAGGGGTCTTCACTGAAGCTTTCTTT

d_call: TRBD1
j_call: TRBJ1-1
clone_size: NA
v_call: TRBV7-3
cdr3_aa: CASSPRDRMNTEAFF
cdr3_nt: TGTGCCAGCAGCCCCCGGGACAGGATGAACACTGAAGCTTTCTTT

d_call: TRBD1
j_call: TRBJ2-7
clone_size: NA
v_call: TRBV11-2
cdr3_aa: CASSYTGGRTYEQYF
cdr3_nt: TGTGCCAGCAGCTATACAGGGGGCAGGACCTACGAGCAGTACTTC